This T cell receptor (beta chain) stems from a study of T cell clonality in common variable immunodeficiency. Broader study findings: What drives increased CVID clonality needs T cell subpopulation sequencing. Fewer deletions and N-nucleotide insertions were reportedly seen in common variable immunodeficiency TCR beta sequences.

About this clone: Its specificity is unknown. The read terminates 3 residues ahead of where the CDR3 ends, so the germline J gene completes it.

Most patients and controls had Caucasian heritage. All CVID subjects were on immunoglobulin replacement for at least one year. No CVID subject was ill or on immunomodulatory drugs when sampled. Germline V gene data show CDR1 as SGHAT and CDR2 as FQNNGV. Germline trimming cut 2 bases from V and 4 bases from J; bases unmatched to any gene: 3. CDR3 length: 14 residues. The repertoire was sequenced with immunoSEQ multiplex PCR; TCRdb's copy has only in-frame clones and lacks some. Altogether about 20,000 clones were found in the sample, and no singletons occur. The rearrangement uses TRBV11-2 and TRBJ2-3; TRBD1 matches 7 bases. The sample was peripheral blood mononuclear cells. The sequence came from a human donor with common variable immunodeficiency. CDR3: CASSLNGQADTQYF. CDR3 bases read: TGTGCCAGCAGCTTAAACGGACAGGCAGATACG.